The subject of this entry is one T cell receptor beta chain. The target antigen is unknown. The entry originates in a study of T cells in pancreatic ductal adenocarcinoma. Profiling relied on immunoSEQ multiplex PCR, and the TCRdb table lists in-frame clones only, not all of them. Of some 16,000 clones in the sample, around nine tenths are singletons; the top ten hold more than 15%. Surgery without prior neoadjuvant therapy was the treatment of the selected pancreatic ductal adenocarcinoma patients. Germline assignment: CDR1 SGHTA and CDR2 FQGNSA. V was pared by 4 bases and J by 8 bases, with 8 bases between. This CDR3 has 11 residues. Study-level results: Mean clonality was about 0.11 in tumors and around 0.068 in blood, not significantly different. The resected pancreatic cancer cohort was biased toward the minority with early-stage disease. Tumors hold more CD45RO+ effector T cells, which may bias toward lower diversity. Tumor samples had fewer productive templates and roughly 7.7-fold fewer unique clonotypes than blood.

This TCR derives from a human donor with pancreatic ductal adenocarcinoma. This rearrangement joins TRBV7-2 to TRBJ2-5; no clear D. Sequenced input: PBMCs. The CDR3: CASSSVETQYF. The CDR3 bases are TGTGCCAGCAGCTCCGTTGAAACCCAGTACTTC.